There are a few counts of the clone carrying this T cell receptor beta chain. The data were taken from a study of immune evolution from preneoplasia to lung adenocarcinoma. Assay used: immunoSEQ multiplex PCR; TCRdb lists only in-frame clones, some missing. The sample has thousands of clones, around 86% seen once. The CDR3 is made up of 13 amino acids. Germline V lookup: CDR1 MNHEY, CDR2 SMNVEV (reference sequence). Trimming removed 6 bases from V and 10 bases from J, with 16 bases in between. V gene TRBV27 combines with J gene TRBJ2-4; D is perhaps TRBD1 (7 bases). This TCR derives from a person aged 55 to 70 with lung adenocarcinoma. The sequenced sample was FFPE invasive lung adenocarcinoma tissue. The CDR3 DNA sequence: TGTGCCAGCAGACGGACAGGAGGAGGGATTCAGTACTTC. Protein product: CASRRTGGGIQYF.